Below are 18 T cell receptor beta chains sequenced from a single sample in a study of tumor-infiltrating lymphocytes in primary liver carcinoma. TCR beta cDNA was prepared out of 450 to 500 ng total RNA by means of a constant-region primer. TCR beta libraries came from three nested multiplex PCR rounds using slightly modified ARM-PCR. Both of the initial two PCR rounds ran for around 9 cycles and employed TRBV1-TRBV30 forward primers alongside a C-beta reverse primer. TCRdb passed the multiplex PCR reads through MiXCR, listing each CDR3 protein once. The table has about 100,000 distinct CDR3 sequences, 55% to 80% seen once; the top ten hold 9% to 15%. The tissue used was unsorted bulk material of about 19-30 mg. RNA and DNA were co-extracted from it with the AllPrep DNA/RNA mini kit. Specimen: liver tumor tissue from sampling region 2. Indicated subset: tumor region T2, inferior pole. The receptors stem from a woman aged 55 to 70 with primary liver carcinoma and hepatitis B virus infection.

In this sample, this clonotype turned up a few times. A much more abundant neighbour one base away suggests this may be a read error. This chain links TRBV12-3 or TRBV12-4 with TRBJ2-1; no clear D gene. This CDR3 region has 11 residues. CDR3 bases: TGTGCCGGCAGTAACTACAATGAGCAGTTCTTC. Translated, it gives CAGSNYNEQFF.

As to this clonotype: Relative to the germline gene, one junction end is altered; a read error may explain this. The chain carries TRBV11-2 and TRBJ2-2; maybe TRBD1 (5 bases). Germline V gene data show CDR1 as SGHAT and CDR2 as FQNNGV. The CDR3 covers 15 residues. Written as DNA, the CDR3 is TGTACCAGCAGCTTAGGGCTAGTGGGGCCCGGGGAGCTGTTTTTT. Translation: CTSSLGLVGPGELFF.

CDR3 sequence (DNA): TGTGCCAGTAGTCGCGCTCCCGGGGTGATTGGAGGCTACACCTTC. Translation gives CASSRAPGVIGGYTF. The chain links TRBV28 to TRBJ1-2; no definite D call. The CDR3 has 15 amino acids. V lost 9 bases and J 8 bases, leaving 25 bases between the germline ends. Germline V gene lookup returns CDR1 MDHEN and CDR2 SYDVKM.

This clonotype was counted a few times. This may stem from a read error, because a much larger clone lies one nucleotide away. V gene TRBV5-5 combines with J gene TRBJ2-6; no clear D gene. The CDR3 sequence is 16 residues long. V was trimmed by 0 bases and J by 0 bases, leaving 7 bases between them. Germline CDR1 is SGHKS and CDR2 is YYEKEE (reference sequence). Here the CDR3 reads CASSLGLTSGANVLTF. In nucleotides, the CDR3 is TGTGCCAGCAGCTTGGGACTTACCTCTGGGGCCAACGTCCTGACTTTC.

In this sample, this clonotype turned up once. A read error may produce the germline difference seen at one junction end. V usage is TRBV11-2 and J usage is TRBJ2-7; D unclear. CDR1 is SGHAT and CDR2 is FQNNGV in the germline V gene. This CDR3 region has 13 residues. The CDR3 is CVSSLTNTYGQYF. The DNA for the CDR3 is TGTGTCAGCAGCTTGACCAATACCTACGGTCAGTACTTC. The variable domain in full, with the rest retrieved from reference TRBV11-2 and TRBJ2-7, is EAGVAQSPRYKIIEKRQSVAFWCNPISGHATLYWYQQILGQGPKLLIQFQNNGVVDDSQLPKDRFSAERLKGVDSTLKIQPAKLEDSAVYLCVSSLTNTYGQYFGPGTRLTVT.

Ten or more counts support this clonotype. The rearrangement uses TRBV6-6 and TRBJ2-5, with TRBD2 matching 9 bases. Germline CDR1 reads MNHNY; CDR2 reads SVGAGI (reference sequence). The trim removed 6 bases at V and 5 bases at J, leaving 4 bases unmatched. This CDR3 has 13 residues. DNA of the CDR3: TGTGCCAGCAGCGGCGGGAGGGGGGAGACCCAGTACTTC. Residues: CASSGGRGETQYF.

About this clonotype itself: Being one base from a much bigger clone, this may be a read error. J is TRBJ1-2 and V is TRBV6-1; D not resolved. The CDR3 runs to 14 residues. Per germline, CDR1 MNHNS and CDR2 SASEGT. CDR3 protein: CANSESVPNYGYTF. Here the CDR3 DNA reads TGTGCCAACAGTGAATCGGTGCCCAACTATGGCTACACCTTC.

A note on this clonotype: Its ends do not fully match the called genes, so a read error is possible. The V call is TRBV5-6, the J call TRBJ2-3, with D hard to call. This CDR3 has 16 amino acids. CDR1 and CDR2 from the germline V gene are SGHDT and YYEEEE. Here the CDR3 reads CAGSLSGTSSTDTQYF. For the CDR3, the DNA is TGTGCCGGCAGCTTGTCAGGCACCTCTAGCACAGATACGCAGTATTTT.

This clonotype has a handful of counts. This could be a read error, since a much larger clone is one nucleotide away. This chain connects TRBV6-1 to TRBJ2-3; D is unresolved. The CDR3 has 12 amino acids. Trimming took off 7 bases at V and 2 bases at J, with 7 bases between the two ends. Germline assignment: CDR1 MNHNS and CDR2 SASEGT. In nucleotides, the CDR3 is TGTGCCAGCATTGCCCTCACAGATACGCAGTATTTT. The encoded protein is CASIALTDTQYF.

J is TRBJ1-1 and V is TRBV5-1; D gene uncertain. Between the trimmed V and J ends, which lost 7 bases and 4 bases, there was a span of 11 bases. The germline V gene encodes CDR1 SGHRS and CDR2 YFSETQ. The length of the CDR3 is 12 residues. In DNA, the CDR3 is TGCGCCAGCTGCATGACGGGCACTGAAGCTTTCTTT. It encodes CASCMTGTEAFF.

For this clonotype: One junction end does not reproduce the germline sequence, and a read error may be involved. CDR3 residues: CTSSLRGLVGLRVRADTQYF. The CDR3 coding sequence is TGTACCAGCAGCTTAAGGGGCCTAGTGGGATTGAGAGTCCGCGCAGATACGCAGTATTTT. The chain links TRBV11-2 to TRBJ2-3; tentatively, D is TRBD1 (5 bases). The CDR3 totals 20 residues. Germline V lookup: CDR1 SGHAT, CDR2 FQNNGV. Filled out from reference TRBV11-2 and TRBJ2-3, the complete variable domain reads EAGVAQSPRYKIIEKRQSVAFWCNPISGHATLYWYQQILGQGPKLLIQFQNNGVVDDSQLPKDRFSAERLKGVDSTLKIQPAKLEDSAVYLCTSSLRGLVGLRVRADTQYFGPGTRLTVL.

A word on this clonotype: A single base separates this from a much larger clone, so it may be a read error. V gene TRBV4-1 combines with J gene TRBJ2-1; possibly TRBD2 for D (5 bases). This CDR3 region has 13 residues. CDR1 and CDR2 from the germline V gene are MGHRA and YSYEKL. Here the CDR3 reads CTSSRDYYNEQSF. The CDR3 nucleotides are TGCACCAGCAGCCGTGACTATTACAATGAGCAGTCCTTC.

About this clonotype: The junction departs from germline at one end; a sequencing error may be responsible. The chain couples TRBV9 to TRBJ1-2; 7 bases match TRBD1. Germline CDR1 reads SGDLS; CDR2 reads YYNGEE. The CDR3 contains 15 residues. In nucleotides, the CDR3 is TGTGTCAGCAGCGCGAGCCTGACAGGGAGCTATGGCTACACCTTC. Translation: CVSSASLTGSYGYTF.

This clonotype was detected only a few times. The V and J genes are TRBV2 and TRBJ1-1, with a tentative D call TRBD1 (6 bases). Trimming removed 7 bases at V and 4 bases at J, with 10 bases between. Germline CDR1 is SNHLY and CDR2 is FYNNEI. This CDR3 has 12 residues. Here the CDR3 DNA reads TGTGCCAGCATACTGGACAGCACTGAAGCTTTCTTT. It specifies CASILDSTEAFF.

About this clonotype itself: One junction end disagrees with the germline gene, perhaps due to a read error. Here the CDR3 DNA reads TGTGCCAGCAGCCAAGTTGTAATAGCCACCGGGGAGCTGTTTTTC. Translation: CASSQVVIATGELFF. The chain combines TRBV4-2 with TRBJ2-2; the D gene is possibly TRBD2 (5 bases). The length of the CDR3 is 15 residues. The V gene's germline CDR1 is LGHNA and CDR2 YNFKEQ.

This clonotype was seen once. The V and J genes are TRBV6-5 and TRBJ1-5; TRBD1 is a possible D gene (5 bases). CDR3 size: 14 residues. Germline CDR1 reads MNHEY; CDR2 reads SVGAGI. The V end lost 4 bases, the J end lost 0 bases, and 7 bases lay between the germline ends. The CDR3, as DNA: TGTGCCAGCAGTTCGGGGGGTAGCAATCAGCCCCAGCATTTT. Translated, it gives CASSSGGSNQPQHF.

About this clonotype itself: Possible read error: a much larger clone is one base away. V gene TRBV10-2 combines with J gene TRBJ1-2; the D gene is possibly TRBD1 (6 bases). Looked up from germline, CDR1 is WSHSY and CDR2 is SAAADI. The CDR3 covers 13 residues. V lost 5 bases and J lost 10, with 17 bases in between. CDR3 loop: CASSPWGAEDYTF. CDR3 sequence (DNA): TGCGCCAGCAGTCCCTGGGGGGCGGAAGACTACACCTTC.

Comments on this clonotype: At one of its ends the junction is not consistent with the germline gene, which may arise from a read error. The V call is TRBV10-1, the J call TRBJ1-2; 7 positions match TRBD1. Germline V gives CDR1 WNHNN, CDR2 SYGVQD (reference sequence). This CDR3 has 14 amino acids. The CDR3 sequence is CASSEQGIVYGYSF. CDR3 bases: TGCGCCAGCAGTGAACAGGGGATCGTCTATGGCTACAGCTTC.